This TCR beta chain was found in a study of T-cell reconstitution after alpha-beta-depleted transplantation in children. The library targeted TCRbeta and was prepared with unique molecular identifiers. TCRdb reprocessed the PCR reads with MiXCR, giving one entry per CDR3 protein. The data contain around 600,000 distinct CDR3 sequences, roughly 15% of them singletons. The V end lost 3 bases, the J end lost 3 bases, and 8 bases lay between the germline ends. Per germline, CDR1 DFQATT and CDR2 SNEGSKA (reference sequence). The CDR3 runs to 13 residues. This clonotype has a count of ten or more. Sequenced here: PBMCs from the stem cell graft donor, sampled from the stem cell graft. The TCR was taken from a human donor who donated a stem cell graft to a child with acute myeloid leukemia. The rearrangement uses TRBV20-1 and TRBJ1-4; no firm D call. CDR3 coding DNA: TGCAGTGCTAGGGGATCCCCTAATGAAAAACTGTTTTTT. Translated, it gives CSARGSPNEKLFF.